This note documents a single T cell receptor beta chain sequence. Other DNA variants within this sample encode the same CDR3. This sample is drawn from a study of blood T cell repertoires in COVID-19. Study information: The United States, Italy and Spain were the sources of the acute and convalescent COVID-19 samples.

Libraries were prepared by immunoSEQ multiplex PCR; TCRdb keeps only in-frame clonotypes and omits some of them. The sample yields approximately 300,000 clones, 75% to 95% seen once. Sequenced sample: peripheral blood. The receptor's source is a young woman with COVID-19, enrolled during active disease.

For the CDR3, the DNA is TGTGCCAGCAGGTTAGCAGGGTCAGGGGAAAAACTGTTTTTT. Encoded protein: CASRLAGSGEKLFF. The chain joins TRBV28 to TRBJ1-4; D perhaps matches TRBD1 (5 bases). Germline V gene data show CDR1 as MDHEN and CDR2 as SYDVKM. The CDR3 is 14 amino acids. V shed 6 bases and J shed 8 bases, with 16 bases lying between them.